This T cell receptor (beta chain) was sequenced in a study of T-cell memory formation after mild COVID-19. Overall study: TCR clusters mostly belonged to single donors.

cDNA libraries for TCR alpha and TCR beta, carrying sample barcodes and UMIs, came from 5'RACE with constant-segment primers. TCRdb independently ran MiXCR on the 5' RACE reads; one entry per CDR3 protein. The table shows 170,000 or so distinct CDR3 sequences, with around a fifth occurring only once. In regard to this clonotype: Its antigen is not identified.

The V gene's germline CDR1 is MGHRA and CDR2 YSYEKL. CDR3 size: 15 residues. Trimming removed 1 base at V and 5 bases at J, with 15 bases between. Points from the study as a whole: Memory sampled before infection contained some responding clones, suggesting cross-reactive memory joined. CD8+ contracting clones occupied EMRA, while CD4+ ones occupied mainly CM and EM.

V usage is TRBV4-1 and J usage is TRBJ2-7; no definite D call. The sample comprised PBMCs or a T cell subset sorted from them (not recorded which). This clonotype originated in an adult woman who had mild COVID-19 (a few samples of this study predate the infection). Cell type and time point are not known. The CDR3: CASSQGSGSPHEQYF. In DNA form, the CDR3 reads TGCGCCAGCAGCCAAGGCTCGGGCTCCCCTCACGAGCAGTACTTC.